A single sample gave rise to the 27 T cell receptor beta chains below, sequenced in a study of Ad26.COV2.S vaccination and SARS-CoV-2 variants. Using immunoSEQ multiplex PCR, the repertoire was profiled, and TCRdb retains in-frame clones only, with some absent. The sample shows approximately 340,000 clones, about 85% of them seen only once. Treatment: some 19 received Ad26.COV2.S at low or high dose, single or two shots; roughly five received placebo; per-sample allocation not given. Following the first vaccine or placebo injection, samples were taken on day 63. Sequenced material: peripheral blood, taken in a trial of Ad26.COV2.S vaccine versus placebo. The receptors stem from a person between 18 and 60 years old who received the Ad26.COV2.S COVID-19 vaccine or a placebo.

The chain employs TRBV27 and TRBJ2-1, with 7 bases lining up with TRBD2. Germline loops: CDR1 MNHEY, CDR2 SMNVEV (reference sequence). Losses at the gene ends were 4 bases for V and 5 bases for J; bases not matched to a gene: 14. The CDR3 consists of 17 residues. For the CDR3, the DNA is TGTGCCAGCAGTTGGGGGGAGGGGAGGAAGGTCCACAATGAGCAGTTCTTC. It codes for CASSWGEGRKVHNEQFF.

The gene calls are TRBV6-2 or TRBV6-3 and TRBJ1-1, with TRBD1 identical over 8 bases. The CDR3 is made up of 15 amino acids. The V gene's germline CDR1 is MNHEY and CDR2 SVGEGT. V lost 5 bases and J lost 5; bases outside the gene matches: 10. This CDR3 reads CASSQGQGVRTEAFF. The CDR3 DNA sequence: TGTGCCAGCAGTCAAGGACAGGGTGTACGGACTGAAGCTTTCTTT.

The sample holds one count of this clone. This sequence joins TRBV7-2 and TRBJ2-5; D is perhaps TRBD2 (6 bases). The V and J ends lost 8 bases and 5 bases respectively, with 24 bases between them. The germline gives CDR1 SGHTA, CDR2 FQGNSA. This CDR3 is built from 16 residues. The CDR3, as DNA: TGTGCCAGCTCACAGGTCGTGGGGGGAACATCGGAGACCCAGTACTTC. The encoded protein is CASSQVVGGTSETQYF.

The chain couples TRBV7-2 to TRBJ1-1; tentatively, D is TRBD1 (5 bases). CDR1 and CDR2 (germline): SGHTA, FQGNSA. Deletions cut 7 bases from V and 11 bases from J, with 20 bases between. There are 13 residues in the CDR3. Here the CDR3 reads CASILGGQAGAFF. The CDR3 bases are TGTGCCAGCATCCTTGGCGGGCAGGCAGGGGCTTTCTTT.

The chain is built from TRBV9 and TRBJ2-7; 10 nucleotides line up with TRBD2. Losses at the gene ends were 4 bases for V and 7 bases for J; bases not matched to a gene: 17. Germline values: CDR1 SGDLS, CDR2 YYNGEE. This CDR3 comprises 17 residues. The CDR3: CASSLRPASGGHGEQYF. As DNA, the CDR3 is TGTGCCAGCAGCCTCCGGCCCGCTAGCGGGGGCCACGGGGAGCAGTACTTC.

V is TRBV28 and J is TRBJ2-7; either TRBD1 or TRBD2 may fit D (5 bases each). The germline V and J ends were trimmed by 2 bases and 0 bases, with 11 bases remaining between them. In germline, CDR1 is MDHEN, CDR2 SYDVKM. The length of the CDR3 is 15 residues. Written as DNA, the CDR3 is TGTGCCAGCAGTTTAGGGGGAGTGGGCTCCTACGAGCAGTACTTC. Amino acid sequence: CASSLGGVGSYEQYF.

The CDR3 DNA sequence: TGTGCCAGCAGCCTCCCTGGCAGGGTCACCGGGGAGCTGTTTTTT. Translated: CASSLPGRVTGELFF. The chain links TRBV7-9 to TRBJ2-2; D perhaps matches TRBD1 (5 bases). The germline CDR1 and CDR2 sequences are SEHNR and FQNEAQ (reference sequence). This CDR3 is built from 15 residues. V was trimmed by 5 bases and J by 4 bases, leaving 14 bases between them.

The chain has TRBV24-1 and TRBJ2-7; 10 positions agree with TRBD2. CDR3 length: 16 amino acids. J lost 2 bases, V lost 3 bases, and 6 bases had no gene match. Per the germline V gene, CDR1 is KGHDR and CDR2 is SFDVKD. The chain's CDR3 is CATSDSQLAGAYEQYF. In nucleotides, the CDR3 is TGTGCCACCAGTGATAGCCAGCTAGCGGGAGCCTACGAGCAGTACTTC.

The genes are TRBV19 and TRBJ1-2; a possible D gene is TRBD1 (6 bases). The CDR3 is 16 amino acids. Germline V gene sequence: CDR1 LNHDA, CDR2 SQIVND (reference sequence). V dropped 2 bases and J dropped 5 bases, with 18 bases sitting between them. This CDR3 reads CASSITFADRTYGYTF. The CDR3 DNA is TGTGCCAGTAGTATAACGTTTGCCGACAGGACTTATGGCTACACCTTC.

This chain links TRBV27 with TRBJ1-6; D not resolved. Germline values: CDR1 MNHEY, CDR2 SMNVEV (reference sequence). The CDR3 has 14 amino acids. V lost 3 bases to trimming and J lost 5 bases, with 8 bases between them. This CDR3 reads CASSLVGNNSPLHF. The CDR3 DNA reads as TGTGCCAGCAGTTTGGTTGGTAATAATTCACCCCTCCACTTT.

The chain is built from TRBV5-1 and TRBJ1-2, with TRBD1 as a possible D gene (5 bases). Germline loops: CDR1 SGHRS, CDR2 YFSETQ. Trimming removed 0 bases from V and 6 bases from J, with 12 bases in between. This CDR3 spans 14 amino acids. CDR3 residues: CASSLDGGYDGYTF. The CDR3 DNA is TGCGCCAGCAGCTTGGACGGGGGGTATGATGGCTACACCTTC.

The chain links TRBV6-5 to TRBJ2-7; 9 bases fit TRBD1. Germline loops: CDR1 MNHEY, CDR2 SVGAGI. This CDR3 spans 12 amino acids. Trimming removed 6 bases from V and 7 bases from J; junction bases left unmatched: 4. CDR3 residues: CASSRGQGEQYF. The CDR3 DNA follows: TGTGCCAGCAGCCGAGGACAGGGGGAGCAGTACTTC.

The chain joins TRBV7-2 to TRBJ2-7, with a possible D match to TRBD1 (6 bases). This CDR3 region has 15 residues. V lost 4 bases and J lost 3, with 16 bases in between. Germline CDR1 reads SGHTA; CDR2 reads FQGNSA. The CDR3 here is CASSSRRGGLYEQYF. Written as DNA, the CDR3 is TGTGCCAGCAGCTCCAGGCGTGGGGGCCTCTACGAGCAGTACTTC. The whole variable domain, filled in from reference TRBV7-2 and TRBJ2-7, reads GAGVSQSPSNKVTEKGKDVELRCDPISGHTALYWYRQSLGQGLEFLIYFQGNSAPDKSGLPSDRFSAERTGGSVSTLTIQRTQQEDSAVYLCASSSRRGGLYEQYFGPGTRLTVT.

This chain uses TRBV2 with TRBJ2-5; 7 positions agree with TRBD2. The CDR3 sequence is 15 residues long. V lost 6 bases, J lost 5 bases, and 12 bases stayed unmatched. Germline-derived CDR1 and CDR2 are SNHLY and FYNNEI. The CDR3 is CASSATSQLIETQYF. CDR3 nucleotides: TGTGCCAGCAGCGCGACTAGCCAGTTGATCGAGACCCAGTACTTC.

This clone is a singleton in its sample. The chain's CDR3 is CASSPNLLRTGVMNTEAFF. Written as DNA, the CDR3 is TGTGCCAGCAGTCCCAACCTCCTGCGGACAGGAGTCATGAACACTGAAGCTTTCTTT. J is TRBJ1-1 and V is TRBV28; 7 positions agree with TRBD1. The CDR3 consists of 19 residues. The germline V gene encodes CDR1 MDHEN and CDR2 SYDVKM. The V segment lost 5 bases and the J segment 0 bases; nucleotides outside the gene matches: 18.

The V and J genes are TRBV29-1 and TRBJ2-2; D not certain. V lost 2 bases and J 0 bases, leaving 10 bases between the germline ends. The length of the CDR3 is 15 residues. Germline V gene sequence: CDR1 SQVTM, CDR2 ANQGSEA. The chain's CDR3 is CSVEIAQPNTGELFF. In DNA, the CDR3 is TGCAGCGTTGAAATTGCGCAACCGAACACCGGGGAGCTGTTTTTT.

The rearrangement uses TRBV12-5 and TRBJ2-7, with TRBD1 matching over 9 bases. In germline, CDR1 is LGHNT, CDR2 FRNRAP. V shed 8 bases and J 5 bases; nucleotides not matched to a gene: 10. The CDR3 sequence is 14 residues long. The CDR3 spells CASYPGQGIDEQYF. The CDR3 DNA is TGTGCTAGTTATCCGGGACAGGGCATCGACGAGCAGTACTTC.

The rearrangement joins TRBV6-5 to TRBJ2-1; D might be TRBD2 (5 bases). The CDR3 spans 15 residues. Trimming shortened V by 0 bases and J by 0 bases, and 6 bases separated the two germline ends. The V gene's germline CDR1 is MNHEY and CDR2 SVGAGI. The CDR3 protein is CASSYSGGSYNEQFF. The CDR3 DNA is TGTGCCAGCAGTTACTCTGGAGGCTCCTACAATGAGCAGTTCTTC.

The gene calls are TRBV27 and TRBJ1-4; TRBD1 might be the D (6 bases). CDR1 and CDR2 from the germline V gene are MNHEY and SMNVEV (reference sequence). The CDR3 is made up of 12 amino acids. The CDR3 loop reads CASGHRNEKLFF. The CDR3 coding sequence is TGTGCTTCGGGACACCGGAATGAAAAACTGTTTTTT. The full variable domain, in which reference TRBV27 and TRBJ1-4 provide the parts outside the CDR3, is EAQVTQNPRYLITVTGKKLTVTCSQNMNHEYMSWYRQDPGLGLRQIYYSMNVEVTDKGDVPEGYKVSRKEKRNFPLILESPSPNQTSLYFCASGHRNEKLFFGSGTQLSVL.

This sequence joins TRBV20-1 and TRBJ2-7; D might be TRBD2 (7 bases). The CDR3 extends over 14 amino acids. CDR1 and CDR2 from the germline V gene are DFQATT and SNEGSKA (reference sequence). V lost 3 bases to trimming and J lost 2 bases, with 14 bases between them. The CDR3 bases are TGCAGTGCTAGTAGGGGGGGGCCGCCCTACGAGCAGTACTTC. Amino acids: CSASRGGPPYEQYF.

The chain recombines TRBV10-3 with TRBJ2-1; 9 bases match TRBD2. V was clipped by 1 base and J by 4 bases; unmatched bases: 5. The CDR3 length is 16 residues. The V gene's germline CDR1 is ENHRY and CDR2 SYGVKD. The CDR3 protein is CAISEFQRGAYNEQFF. Written as DNA, the CDR3 is TGTGCCATCAGTGAGTTCCAGCGGGGGGCGTACAATGAGCAGTTCTTC.

The rearrangement joins TRBV7-9 to TRBJ2-4; D call uncertain. The germline V gene has CDR1 SEHNR and CDR2 FQNEAQ (reference sequence). There are 17 residues in the CDR3. Trimming took off 5 bases at V and 0 bases at J, with 17 bases between the two ends. In DNA, the CDR3 is TGTGCCAGCAGCCCGGCGCGGCAGGAAAAAGCCAAAAACATTCAGTACTTC. This sequence encodes CASSPARQEKAKNIQYF.

The rearrangement uses TRBV5-6 and TRBJ2-7; TRBD2 aligns across 12 bases. The CDR3 length is 14 residues. The V gene end was trimmed by 3 bases and the J gene end by 4 bases; junction bases not matched to a gene: 2. CDR1 and CDR2 (germline): SGHDT, YYEEEE. CDR3 protein: CASSYGLAGYEQYF. The CDR3 DNA is TGTGCCAGCAGCTACGGACTAGCGGGGTACGAGCAGTACTTC.

The V gene is TRBV2, the J gene TRBJ2-7, with 7 nucleotides matching TRBD1. Germline assignment: CDR1 SNHLY and CDR2 FYNNEI. The junction had 5 bases not matched to a gene; V was cut back by 6 bases and J by 6 bases. The CDR3 length is 12 residues. CDR3 loop: CASRRWDSEQYF. As DNA, the CDR3 is TGTGCCAGCAGGCGCTGGGACAGCGAGCAGTACTTC. Using reference TRBV2 and TRBJ2-7 for the parts outside the CDR3, the full variable domain is EPEVTQTPSHQVTQMGQEVILRCVPISNHLYFYWYRQILGQKVEFLVSFYNNEISEKSEIFDDQFSVERPDGSNFTLKIRSTKLEDSAMYFCASRRWDSEQYFGPGTRLTVT.

The rearrangement uses TRBV3-1 (or the pseudogene TRBV3-2) and TRBJ1-2; D unclear. CDR1 is LGHDT and CDR2 is YNNKEL in the germline V gene (reference sequence). V was clipped by 4 bases and J by 1 base, with 10 bases between them. The CDR3 has 14 amino acids. The CDR3 nucleotides read TGTGCCAGCAGCCCCCGGACGGTTAACTATGGCTACACCTTC. This gives the protein CASSPRTVNYGYTF.

The V call is TRBV2, the J call TRBJ1-1; possible D gene TRBD1, 6 bases. Germline CDR1 reads SNHLY; CDR2 reads FYNNEI. CDR3 length equals 18 residues. Trimming removed 0 bases at V and 0 bases at J, with 17 bases between. DNA of the CDR3: TGTGCCAGCAGTGAAGCGCTTCAGGGGATACCGGTGAACACTGAAGCTTTCTTT. This translates into CASSEALQGIPVNTEAFF.

The chain carries TRBV6-6 and TRBJ2-6, with 11 bases matching TRBD2. Per germline, CDR1 MNHNY and CDR2 SVGAGI (reference sequence). This CDR3 is 17 amino acids long. The trim removed 6 bases at V and 4 bases at J, leaving 8 bases unmatched. DNA for the CDR3: TGTGCCAGCAGCCGACTAGCGGGATCTTCAGGGGCCAACGTCCTGACTTTC. Its translation: CASSRLAGSSGANVLTF.